Sequencing of this T cell receptor beta chain was carried out in a study of CD8+ T cells in alopecia areata. The wider study: Treated individuals took tofacitinib by mouth, 5 to 10 mg twice daily. General study results and limits: The treated group had a single nonresponder, limiting CD8+ expansion-response conclusions.

This CDR3 spans 13 amino acids. V was pared by 8 bases and J by 4 bases, with 12 bases between. Germline CDR1 MNHEY, CDR2 SMNVEV (reference sequence). Reverse transcribed after extraction, RNA yielded cDNA as the sequencing template. Sequencing used immunoSEQ multiplex PCR; TCRdb keeps in-frame clones, though not all of them. The sample has under 350,000 clones; 58% are singletons. Points on this clone: Its antigen is unidentified.

The treatment denotes: oral pan-JAK inhibitor, 5-10 mg twice daily. Alopecia areata patients provided lesional scalp punch biopsies and peripheral blood, both collected for the study. This sample comprised CD4+ T cells sorted from blood, obtained at week 24, from a patient treated with tofacitinib. This TCR was recovered from a human donor with alopecia areata. The rearrangement links TRBV27 to TRBJ2-1; TRBD1 might be the D (5 bases). CDR3 sequence: CASRNRRYNEQFF. The CDR3 bases are TGTGCCAGCCGGAACAGGCGATACAATGAGCAGTTCTTC.